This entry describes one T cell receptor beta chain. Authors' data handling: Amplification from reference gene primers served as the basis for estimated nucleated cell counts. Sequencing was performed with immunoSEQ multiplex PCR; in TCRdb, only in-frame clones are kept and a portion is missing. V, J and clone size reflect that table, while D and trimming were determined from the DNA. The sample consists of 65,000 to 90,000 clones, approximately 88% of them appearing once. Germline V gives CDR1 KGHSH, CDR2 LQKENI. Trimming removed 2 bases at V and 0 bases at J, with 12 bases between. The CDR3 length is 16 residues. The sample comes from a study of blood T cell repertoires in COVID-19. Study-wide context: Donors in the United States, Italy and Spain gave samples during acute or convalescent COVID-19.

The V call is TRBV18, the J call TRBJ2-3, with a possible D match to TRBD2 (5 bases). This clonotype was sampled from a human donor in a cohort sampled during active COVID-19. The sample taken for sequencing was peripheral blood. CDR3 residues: CASSPYPGGSTDTQYF. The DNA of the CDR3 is TGTGCCAGCTCACCATACCCAGGCGGGAGCACAGATACGCAGTATTTT.